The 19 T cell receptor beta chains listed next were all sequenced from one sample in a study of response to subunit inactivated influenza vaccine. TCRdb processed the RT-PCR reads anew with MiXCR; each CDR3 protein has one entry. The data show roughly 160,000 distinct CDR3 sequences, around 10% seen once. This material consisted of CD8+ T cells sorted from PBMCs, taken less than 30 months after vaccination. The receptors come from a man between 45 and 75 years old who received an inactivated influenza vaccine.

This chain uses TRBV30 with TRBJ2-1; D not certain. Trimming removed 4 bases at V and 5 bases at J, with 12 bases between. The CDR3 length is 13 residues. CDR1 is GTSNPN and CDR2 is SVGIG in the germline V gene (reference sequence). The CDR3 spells CAWMVGFNNEQFF. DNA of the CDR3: TGTGCCTGGATGGTAGGGTTTAACAATGAGCAGTTCTTC.

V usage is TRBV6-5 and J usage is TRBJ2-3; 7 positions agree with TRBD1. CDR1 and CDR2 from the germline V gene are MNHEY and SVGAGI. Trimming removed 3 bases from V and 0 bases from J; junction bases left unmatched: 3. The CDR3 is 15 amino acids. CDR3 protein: CASSYTGASTDTQYF. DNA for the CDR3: TGTGCCAGCAGTTATACAGGGGCGAGCACAGATACGCAGTATTTT.

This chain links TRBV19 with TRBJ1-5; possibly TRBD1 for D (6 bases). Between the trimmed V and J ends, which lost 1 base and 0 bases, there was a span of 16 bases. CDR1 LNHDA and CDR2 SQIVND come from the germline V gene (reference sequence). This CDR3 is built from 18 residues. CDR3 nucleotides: TGTGCCAGTAGTATAGCAGGGGAAGTCGGATATAGCAATCAGCCCCAGCATTTT. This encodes CASSIAGEVGYSNQPQHF.

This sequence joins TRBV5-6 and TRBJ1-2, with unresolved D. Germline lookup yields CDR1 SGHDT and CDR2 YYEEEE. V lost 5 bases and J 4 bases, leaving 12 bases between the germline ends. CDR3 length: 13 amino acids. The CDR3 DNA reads TGTGCCAGCAGAGTGGAGGTTGGCTATGGCTACACCTTC. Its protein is CASRVEVGYGYTF. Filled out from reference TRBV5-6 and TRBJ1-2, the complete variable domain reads DAGVTQSPTHLIKTRGQQVTLRCSPKSGHDTVSWYQQALGQGPQFIFQYYEEEERQRGNFPDRFSGHQFPNYSSELNVNALLLGDSALYLCASRVEVGYGYTFGSGTRLTVV.

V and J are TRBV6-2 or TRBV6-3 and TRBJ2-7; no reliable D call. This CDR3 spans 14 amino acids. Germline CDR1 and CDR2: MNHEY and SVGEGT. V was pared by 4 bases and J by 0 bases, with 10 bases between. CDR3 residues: CASSFLYSSYEQYF. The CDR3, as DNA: TGTGCCAGCAGTTTCCTATACAGCTCCTACGAGCAGTACTTC.

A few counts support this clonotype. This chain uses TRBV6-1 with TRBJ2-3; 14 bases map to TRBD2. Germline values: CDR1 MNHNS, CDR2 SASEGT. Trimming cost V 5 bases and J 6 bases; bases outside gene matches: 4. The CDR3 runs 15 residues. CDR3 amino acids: CASSRRLAGGDTQYF. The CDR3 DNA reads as TGTGCCAGCAGTCGCCGACTAGCGGGAGGGGATACGCAGTATTTT.

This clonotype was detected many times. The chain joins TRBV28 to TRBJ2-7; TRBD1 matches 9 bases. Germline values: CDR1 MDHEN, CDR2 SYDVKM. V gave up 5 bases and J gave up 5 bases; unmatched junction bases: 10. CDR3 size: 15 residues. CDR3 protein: CASSLIGTGIHEQYF. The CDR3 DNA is TGTGCCAGCAGTCTTATAGGGACAGGGATCCACGAGCAGTACTTC.

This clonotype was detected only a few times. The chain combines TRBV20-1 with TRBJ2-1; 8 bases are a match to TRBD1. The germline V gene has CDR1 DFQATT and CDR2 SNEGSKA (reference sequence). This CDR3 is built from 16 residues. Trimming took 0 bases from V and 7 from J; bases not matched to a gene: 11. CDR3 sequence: CSARDLTGATMNEQFF. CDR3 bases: TGCAGTGCTAGAGATTTGACAGGGGCTACTATGAATGAGCAGTTCTTC.

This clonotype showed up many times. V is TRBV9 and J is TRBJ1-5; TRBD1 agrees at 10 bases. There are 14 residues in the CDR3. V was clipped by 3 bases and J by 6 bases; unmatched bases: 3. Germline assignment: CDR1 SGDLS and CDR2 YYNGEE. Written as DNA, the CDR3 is TGTGCCAGCAGCGCCCGGGACAGGGGTCAGCCCCAGCATTTT. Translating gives CASSARDRGQPQHF.

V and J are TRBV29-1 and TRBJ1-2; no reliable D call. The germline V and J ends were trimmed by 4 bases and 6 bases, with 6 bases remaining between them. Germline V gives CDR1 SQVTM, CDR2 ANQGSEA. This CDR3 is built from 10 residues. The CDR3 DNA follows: TGCAGCGTTGTCGGGGATGGCTACACCTTC. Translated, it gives CSVVGDGYTF.

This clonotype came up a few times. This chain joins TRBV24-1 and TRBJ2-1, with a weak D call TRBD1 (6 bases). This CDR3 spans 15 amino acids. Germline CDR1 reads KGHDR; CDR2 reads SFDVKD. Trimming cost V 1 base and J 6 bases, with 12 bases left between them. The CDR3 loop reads CATSDLTGSLNEQFF. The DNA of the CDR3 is TGTGCCACCAGTGATTTAACAGGGAGCCTCAATGAGCAGTTCTTC.

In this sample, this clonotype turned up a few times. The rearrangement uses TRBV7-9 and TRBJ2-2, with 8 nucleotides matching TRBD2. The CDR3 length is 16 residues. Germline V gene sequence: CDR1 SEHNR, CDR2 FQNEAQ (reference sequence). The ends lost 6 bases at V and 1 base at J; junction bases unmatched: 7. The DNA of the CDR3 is TGTGCCAGCAGACCAACTAGCGGCTGGAACACCGGGGAGCTGTTTTTT. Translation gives CASRPTSGWNTGELFF.

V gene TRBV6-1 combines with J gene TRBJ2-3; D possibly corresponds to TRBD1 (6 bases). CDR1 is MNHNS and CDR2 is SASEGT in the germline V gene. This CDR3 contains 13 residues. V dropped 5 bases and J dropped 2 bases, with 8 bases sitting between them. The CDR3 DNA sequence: TGTGCCAGCAGTCGGACAGTCACAGATACGCAGTATTTT. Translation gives CASSRTVTDTQYF.

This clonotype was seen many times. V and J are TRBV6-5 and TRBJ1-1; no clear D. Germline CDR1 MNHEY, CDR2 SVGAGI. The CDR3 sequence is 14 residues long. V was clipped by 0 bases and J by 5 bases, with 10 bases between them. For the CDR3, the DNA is TGTGCCAGCAGTTACTCCCCGCTTGGGACTGAAGCTTTCTTT. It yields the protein CASSYSPLGTEAFF.

CDR3 region: CASSPRTGVTEQYF. As DNA, the CDR3 is TGTGCCAGCAGCCCCCGGACAGGGGTTACTGAGCAGTACTTC. The chain employs TRBV13 and TRBJ2-7, with TRBD1 matching over 9 bases. Per germline, CDR1 PRHDT and CDR2 FYEKMQ (reference sequence). There are 14 residues in the CDR3. With V trimmed by 5 bases and J by 7 bases, 9 bases remained unmatched. Together with reference TRBV13 and TRBJ2-7, the CDR3 gives the full variable domain: AAGVIQSPRHLIKEKRETATLKCYPIPRHDTVYWYQQGPGQDPQFLISFYEKMQSDKGSIPDRFSAQQFSDYHSELNMSSLELGDSALYFCASSPRTGVTEQYFGPGTRLTVT.

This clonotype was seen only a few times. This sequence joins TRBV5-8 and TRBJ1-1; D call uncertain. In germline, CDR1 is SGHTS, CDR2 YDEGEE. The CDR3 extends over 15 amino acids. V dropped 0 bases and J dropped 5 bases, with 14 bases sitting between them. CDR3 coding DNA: TGTGCCAGCAGCTTGGGGGCGCGGTTTCAAACTGAAGCTTTCTTT. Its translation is CASSLGARFQTEAFF.

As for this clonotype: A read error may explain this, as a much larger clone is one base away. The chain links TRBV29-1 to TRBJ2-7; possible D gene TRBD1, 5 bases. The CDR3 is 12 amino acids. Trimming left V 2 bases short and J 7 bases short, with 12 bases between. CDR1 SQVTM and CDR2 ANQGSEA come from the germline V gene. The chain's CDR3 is CSVEFRVMEQYF. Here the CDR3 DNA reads TGCAGCGTTGAATTCAGGGTAATGGAGCAGTACTTC.

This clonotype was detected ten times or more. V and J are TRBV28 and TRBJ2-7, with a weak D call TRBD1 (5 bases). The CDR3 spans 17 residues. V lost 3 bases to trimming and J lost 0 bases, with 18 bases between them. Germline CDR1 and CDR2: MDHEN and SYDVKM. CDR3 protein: CASSLPLDRESSYEQYF. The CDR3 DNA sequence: TGTGCCAGCAGTTTGCCCCTAGACAGAGAAAGCTCCTACGAGCAGTACTTC. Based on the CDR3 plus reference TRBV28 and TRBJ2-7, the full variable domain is DVKVTQSSRYLVKRTGEKVFLECVQDMDHENMFWYRQDPGLGLRLIYFSYDVKMKEKGDIPEGYSVSREKKERFSLILESASTNQTSMYLCASSLPLDRESSYEQYFGPGTRLTVT.

The CDR3, as DNA: TGTGCCAGCAGTCTCTCGGCGACGGCGGGAGAAGGGGTTTACAATGAGCAGTTCTTC. Translation: CASSLSATAGEGVYNEQFF. V is TRBV6-4 and J is TRBJ2-1; the match to TRBD2 covers 7 bases. The V gene end was trimmed by 5 bases and the J gene end by 4 bases; junction bases not matched to a gene: 20. Germline V gene sequence: CDR1 MRHNA, CDR2 SNTAGT. The CDR3 spans 19 residues.